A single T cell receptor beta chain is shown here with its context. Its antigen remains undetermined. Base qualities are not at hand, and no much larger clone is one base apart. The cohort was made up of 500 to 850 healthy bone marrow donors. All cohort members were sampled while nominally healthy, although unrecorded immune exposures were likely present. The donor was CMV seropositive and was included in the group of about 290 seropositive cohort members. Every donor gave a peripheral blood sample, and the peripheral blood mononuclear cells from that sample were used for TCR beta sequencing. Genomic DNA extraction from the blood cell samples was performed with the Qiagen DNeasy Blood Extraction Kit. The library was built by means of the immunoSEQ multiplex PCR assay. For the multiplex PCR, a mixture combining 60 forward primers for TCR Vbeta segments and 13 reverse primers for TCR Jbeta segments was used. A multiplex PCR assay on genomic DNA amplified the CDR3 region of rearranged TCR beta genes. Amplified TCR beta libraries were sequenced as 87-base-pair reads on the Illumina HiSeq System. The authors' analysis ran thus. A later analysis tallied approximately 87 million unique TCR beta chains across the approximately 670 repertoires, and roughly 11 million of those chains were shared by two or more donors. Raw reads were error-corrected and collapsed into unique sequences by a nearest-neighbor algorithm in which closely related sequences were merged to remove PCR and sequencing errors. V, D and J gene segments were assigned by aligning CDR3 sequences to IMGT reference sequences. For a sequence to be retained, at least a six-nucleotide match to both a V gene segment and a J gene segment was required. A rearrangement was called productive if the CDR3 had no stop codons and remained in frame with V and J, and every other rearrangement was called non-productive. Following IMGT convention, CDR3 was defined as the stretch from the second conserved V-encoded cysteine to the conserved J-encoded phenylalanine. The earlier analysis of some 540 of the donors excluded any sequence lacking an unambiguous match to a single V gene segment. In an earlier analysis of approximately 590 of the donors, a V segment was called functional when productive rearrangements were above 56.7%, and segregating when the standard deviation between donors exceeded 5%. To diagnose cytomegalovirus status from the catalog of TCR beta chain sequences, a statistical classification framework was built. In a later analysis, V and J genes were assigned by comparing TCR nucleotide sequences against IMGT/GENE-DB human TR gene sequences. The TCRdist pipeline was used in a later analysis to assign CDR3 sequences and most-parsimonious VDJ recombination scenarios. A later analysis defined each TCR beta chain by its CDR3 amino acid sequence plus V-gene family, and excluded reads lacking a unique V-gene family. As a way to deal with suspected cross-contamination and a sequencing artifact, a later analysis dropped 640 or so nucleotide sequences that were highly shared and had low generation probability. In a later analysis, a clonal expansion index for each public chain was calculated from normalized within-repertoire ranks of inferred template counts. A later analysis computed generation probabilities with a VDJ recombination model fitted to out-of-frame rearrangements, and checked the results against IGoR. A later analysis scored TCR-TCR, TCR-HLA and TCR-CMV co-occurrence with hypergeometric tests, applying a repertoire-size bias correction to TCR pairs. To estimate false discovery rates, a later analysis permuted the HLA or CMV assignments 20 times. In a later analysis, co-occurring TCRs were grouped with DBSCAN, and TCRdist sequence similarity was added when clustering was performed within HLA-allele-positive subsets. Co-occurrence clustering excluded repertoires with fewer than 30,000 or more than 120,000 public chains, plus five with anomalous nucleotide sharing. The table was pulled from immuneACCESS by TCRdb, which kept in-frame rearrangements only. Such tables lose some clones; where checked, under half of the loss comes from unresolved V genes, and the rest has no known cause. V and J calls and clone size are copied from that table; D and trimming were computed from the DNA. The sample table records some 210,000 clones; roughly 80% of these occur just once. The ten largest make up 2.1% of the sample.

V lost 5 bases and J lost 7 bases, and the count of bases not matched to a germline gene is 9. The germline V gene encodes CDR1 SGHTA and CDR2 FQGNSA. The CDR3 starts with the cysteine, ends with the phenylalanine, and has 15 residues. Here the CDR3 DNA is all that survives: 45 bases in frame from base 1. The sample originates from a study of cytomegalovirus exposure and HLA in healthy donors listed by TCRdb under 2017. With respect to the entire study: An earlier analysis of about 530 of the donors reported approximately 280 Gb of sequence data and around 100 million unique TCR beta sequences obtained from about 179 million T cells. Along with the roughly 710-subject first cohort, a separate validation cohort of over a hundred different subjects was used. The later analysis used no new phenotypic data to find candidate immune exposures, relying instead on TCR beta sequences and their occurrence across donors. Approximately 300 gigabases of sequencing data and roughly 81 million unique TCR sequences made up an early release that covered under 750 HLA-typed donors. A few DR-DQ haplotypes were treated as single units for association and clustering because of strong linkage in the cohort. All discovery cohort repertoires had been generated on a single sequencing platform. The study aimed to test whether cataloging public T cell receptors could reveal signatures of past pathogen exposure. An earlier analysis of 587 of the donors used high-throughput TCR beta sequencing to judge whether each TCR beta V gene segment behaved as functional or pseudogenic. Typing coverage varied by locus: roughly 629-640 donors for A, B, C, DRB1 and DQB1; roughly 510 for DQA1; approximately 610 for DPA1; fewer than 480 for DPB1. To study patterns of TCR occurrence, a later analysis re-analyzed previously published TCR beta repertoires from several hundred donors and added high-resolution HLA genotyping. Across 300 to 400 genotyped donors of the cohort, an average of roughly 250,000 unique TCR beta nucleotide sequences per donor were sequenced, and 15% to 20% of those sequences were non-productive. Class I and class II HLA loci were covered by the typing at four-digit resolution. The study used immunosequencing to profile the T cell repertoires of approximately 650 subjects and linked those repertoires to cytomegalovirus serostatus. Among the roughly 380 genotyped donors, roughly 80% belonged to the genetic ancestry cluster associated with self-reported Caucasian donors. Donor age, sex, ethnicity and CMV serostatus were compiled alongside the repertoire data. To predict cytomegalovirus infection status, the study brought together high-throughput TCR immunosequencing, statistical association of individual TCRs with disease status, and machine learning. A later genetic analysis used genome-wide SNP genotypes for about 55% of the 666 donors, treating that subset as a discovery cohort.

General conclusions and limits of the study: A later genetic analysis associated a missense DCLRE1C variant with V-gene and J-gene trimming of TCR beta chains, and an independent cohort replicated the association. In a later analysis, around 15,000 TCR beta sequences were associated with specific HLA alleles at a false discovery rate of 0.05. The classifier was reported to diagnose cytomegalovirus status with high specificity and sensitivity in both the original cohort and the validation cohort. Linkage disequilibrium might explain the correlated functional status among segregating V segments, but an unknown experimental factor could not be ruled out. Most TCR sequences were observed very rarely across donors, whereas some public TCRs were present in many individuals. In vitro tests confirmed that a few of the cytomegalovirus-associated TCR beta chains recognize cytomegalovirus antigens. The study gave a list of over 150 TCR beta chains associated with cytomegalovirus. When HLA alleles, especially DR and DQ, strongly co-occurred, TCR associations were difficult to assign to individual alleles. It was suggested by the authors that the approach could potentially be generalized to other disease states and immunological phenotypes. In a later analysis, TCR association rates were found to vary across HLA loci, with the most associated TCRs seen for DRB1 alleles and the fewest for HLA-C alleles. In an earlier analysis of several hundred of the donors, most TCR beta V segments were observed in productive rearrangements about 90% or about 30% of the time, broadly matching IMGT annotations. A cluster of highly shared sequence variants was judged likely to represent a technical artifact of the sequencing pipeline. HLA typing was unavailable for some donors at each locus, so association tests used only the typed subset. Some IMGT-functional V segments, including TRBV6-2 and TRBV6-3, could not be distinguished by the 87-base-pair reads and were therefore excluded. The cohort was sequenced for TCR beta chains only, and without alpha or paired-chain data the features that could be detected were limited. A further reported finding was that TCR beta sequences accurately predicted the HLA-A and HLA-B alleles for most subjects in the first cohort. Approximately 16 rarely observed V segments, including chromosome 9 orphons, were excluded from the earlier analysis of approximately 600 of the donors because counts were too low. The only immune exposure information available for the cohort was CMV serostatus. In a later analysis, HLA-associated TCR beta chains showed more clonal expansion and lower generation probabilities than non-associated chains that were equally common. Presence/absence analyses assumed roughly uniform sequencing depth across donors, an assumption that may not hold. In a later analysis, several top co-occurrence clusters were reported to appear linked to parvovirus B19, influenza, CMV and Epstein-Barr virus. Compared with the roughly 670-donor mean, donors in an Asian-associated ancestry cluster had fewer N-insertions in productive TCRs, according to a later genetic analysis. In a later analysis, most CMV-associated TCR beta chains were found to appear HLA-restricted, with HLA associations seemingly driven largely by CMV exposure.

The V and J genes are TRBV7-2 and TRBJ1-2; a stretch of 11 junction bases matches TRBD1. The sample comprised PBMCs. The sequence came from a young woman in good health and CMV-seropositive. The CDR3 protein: CASSTRTGGGGGYTF. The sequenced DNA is TGTGCCAGCAGCACCCGGACAGGGGGCGGGGGTGGCTACACCTTC.